This T cell receptor (beta chain) was identified in a study of T cells in Graves' hyperthyroidism and ophthalmopathy. About the study: Staff took peripheral blood when the initial diagnosis was made, before any treatment began.

A roughly 10 ml volume of fresh peripheral blood provided the PBMCs. In its sample, this clonotype was seen a few times. Its specificity is not known. This CDR3 is 17 amino acids long. Germline CDR1 is LGHNA and CDR2 is YNFKEQ. V gave up 0 bases and J gave up 2 bases; unmatched junction bases: 9. What was amplified from RNA transcripts were TCR beta CDR3 regions. The HTBI set primed first-round TCR CDR3 RT-PCR. From the multiplex PCR reads, TCRdb called clonotypes with MiXCR, one entry per CDR3 protein. Here the sample spans approximately 520,000 distinct CDR3 sequences, around 20% being singletons. General study points: Ophthalmopathy could be told apart from stable hyperthyroidism with a 13 V-J model. The model anticipated ophthalmopathy a median 6.5 months pre-onset.

The chain joins TRBV4-2 to TRBJ2-7, with TRBD2 identical over 8 bases. The clonotype originates from a man younger than 30 with Graves' hyperthyroidism. Material: blood. DNA for the CDR3: TGTGCCAGCAGCCAAGAGGAGTCCACTAGCGGCGCCTACGAGCAGTACTTC. This gives the protein CASSQEESTSGAYEQYF.